These 25 T cell receptor beta chains share one sample of origin, sequenced in a study of blood T cell repertoires in COVID-19. Data came from immunoSEQ multiplex PCR; TCRdb stores just in-frame clones and leaves some out. The sample lists tens of thousands of clones, 80% occurring once. Sequencing input: peripheral blood. The receptors originated from a woman in her 70s with acute or convalescent COVID-19.

The V call is TRBV10-3, the J call TRBJ1-2; 7 nucleotides match TRBD1. This CDR3 spans 12 amino acids. The junction had 10 bases not matched to a gene; V was cut back by 10 bases and J by 8 bases. Germline V lookup: CDR1 ENHRY, CDR2 SYGVKD. CDR3 nucleotide sequence: TGTGCCACAAGCCACTACAGGGGCGGCTACACCTTC. Its translation: CATSHYRGGYTF.

The CDR3: CASSQGTGGNADTQYF. In DNA form, the CDR3 reads TGCGCCAGCAGCCAAGGAACGGGTGGAAACGCAGATACGCAGTATTTT. This chain links TRBV4-3 with TRBJ2-3; no definite D call. There are 16 residues in the CDR3. V lost 1 base, J lost 4 bases, and 15 bases lay in between. CDR1 and CDR2 from the germline V gene are LGHNA and YSLEER.

This chain joins TRBV2 and TRBJ1-4; 9 bases align to TRBD1. Trimming took 7 bases from V and 4 from J; bases not matched to a gene: 1. Germline V CDR1 and CDR2: SNHLY, FYNNEI. The CDR3 is made up of 13 amino acids. The CDR3, as DNA: TGTGCCAGCAAGGGACAGGGTAATGAAAAACTGTTTTTT. Translating gives CASKGQGNEKLFF.

This clone was seen a single time. The rearrangement uses TRBV19 and TRBJ1-4; the D gene is possibly TRBD1 (5 bases). V lost 3 bases and J lost 5, with 13 bases in between. CDR1 and CDR2 (germline): LNHDA, SQIVND (reference sequence). The CDR3 consists of 15 residues. CDR3 loop: CASSMEGRMNEKLFF. CDR3 DNA: TGTGCCAGTAGTATGGAGGGACGGATGAATGAAAAACTGTTTTTT.

The chain recombines TRBV5-6 with TRBJ2-3; D is unresolved. The CDR3 totals 12 residues. Per germline, CDR1 SGHDT and CDR2 YYEEEE. Trimming took off 4 bases at V and 3 bases at J, with 6 bases between the two ends. Written as DNA, the CDR3 is TGTGCCAGCAGCCCCCAAACAGATACGCAGTATTTT. Its translation is CASSPQTDTQYF.

The genes are TRBV3-1 (or the pseudogene TRBV3-2) and TRBJ2-5; the match to TRBD1 covers 7 bases. Unmatched junction bases numbered 5, after V lost 1 base and J lost 3 bases. The germline V gene has CDR1 LGHDT and CDR2 YNNKEL (reference sequence). The CDR3 consists of 15 residues. CDR3 nucleotides: TGTGCCAGCAGCCAAGGCTCAGGGGGTGAAGAGACCCAGTACTTC. This codes for CASSQGSGGEETQYF.

The chain recombines TRBV15 with TRBJ2-1; 8 positions match TRBD2. This CDR3 region has 17 residues. Unmatched junction bases numbered 15, after V lost 2 bases and J lost 9 bases. Germline lookup yields CDR1 LNHNV and CDR2 YYDKDF (reference sequence). Written as DNA, the CDR3 is TGTGCCACCAGCAGACCTCCGGGCGGGGGGAAGCAAAGTGAGCAGTTCTTC. It translates to CATSRPPGGGKQSEQFF.

The gene calls are TRBV3-1 (or the pseudogene TRBV3-2) and TRBJ1-6; D is unresolved. This CDR3 region has 15 residues. V dropped 4 bases and J dropped 5 bases, with 12 bases sitting between them. Germline CDR1 LGHDT, CDR2 YNNKEL (reference sequence). CDR3 sequence reads: CASSPPSRHNSPLHF. The CDR3 bases are TGTGCCAGCAGCCCCCCATCTAGACATAATTCACCCCTCCACTTT.

The table lists this clone with a count of one. CDR3 sequence: CASSKWGPQNTEAFF. DNA for the CDR3: TGTGCCAGTAGTAAGTGGGGCCCACAAAACACTGAAGCTTTCTTT. The V gene is TRBV19, the J gene TRBJ1-1; perhaps TRBD1 as D (5 bases). This CDR3 is built from 15 residues. Trimming cost V 4 bases and J 2 bases, with 14 bases left between them. CDR1 and CDR2 from the germline V gene are LNHDA and SQIVND (reference sequence). The whole variable domain, filled in from reference TRBV19 and TRBJ1-1, reads DGGITQSPKYLFRKEGQNVTLSCEQNLNHDAMYWYRQDPGQGLRLIYYSQIVNDFQKGDIAEGYSVSREKKESFPLTVTSAQKNPTAFYLCASSKWGPQNTEAFFGQGTRLTVV.

This chain uses TRBV5-4 with TRBJ2-3; 16 bases fit TRBD2. The CDR3 is 18 amino acids. V dropped 4 bases and J dropped 4; count of bases not matched to a gene: 9. Germline V gene sequence: CDR1 SGHNT, CDR2 YYREEE (reference sequence). In DNA form, the CDR3 reads TGTGCCAGCAGCGGACCGGGACTAGCGGGGGGGCGCGCAGATACGCAGTATTTT. This codes for CASSGPGLAGGRADTQYF. The whole variable domain, remainder taken from reference TRBV5-4 and TRBJ2-3, is ETGVTQSPTHLIKTRGQQVTLRCSSQSGHNTVSWYQQALGQGPQFIFQYYREEENGRGNFPPRFSGLQFPNYSSELNVNALELDDSALYLCASSGPGLAGGRADTQYFGPGTRLTVL.

The chain combines TRBV19 with TRBJ1-1, with D tentatively TRBD1 (5 bases). There are 14 residues in the CDR3. Trimming pared 6 bases from V and 5 bases from J, leaving 16 bases between. CDR1 and CDR2 from the germline V gene are LNHDA and SQIVND (reference sequence). The CDR3 reads CASSLDSLWTEAFF. The DNA of the CDR3 is TGTGCCAGTAGCCTCGACAGCTTGTGGACTGAAGCTTTCTTT.

The CDR3 sequence: CSVVSPPGDTEAFF. The CDR3 region has the DNA TGCAGCGTTGTATCTCCCCCCGGGGACACTGAAGCTTTCTTT. The genes are TRBV29-1 and TRBJ1-1; D ambiguous. CDR1 and CDR2 from the germline V gene are SQVTM and ANQGSEA. Deletions cut 4 bases from V and 3 bases from J, with 15 bases between. The CDR3 covers 14 residues.

This clone was picked up a small number of times. This chain links TRBV12-3 or TRBV12-4 with TRBJ1-2; D remains ambiguous. This CDR3 contains 13 residues. Trimming pared 3 bases from V and 0 bases from J, leaving 5 bases between. Written as DNA, the CDR3 is TGTGCCAGCAGTTTCACTACTAACTATGGCTACACCTTC. It translates to CASSFTTNYGYTF.

V and J are TRBV20-1 and TRBJ1-1; no firm D call. CDR1 and CDR2 from the germline V gene are DFQATT and SNEGSKA (reference sequence). The V end lost 5 bases, the J end lost 9 bases, and 13 bases lay between the germline ends. This CDR3 is built from 11 residues. The CDR3 DNA reads TGCAGTGCTCCTCGACGCGGTCAAGCTTTCTTT. Its translation is CSAPRRGQAFF.

The chain combines TRBV24-1 with TRBJ1-2, with 8 bases aligning to TRBD1. The CDR3 consists of 13 residues. Per germline, CDR1 KGHDR and CDR2 SFDVKD. Unmatched junction bases numbered 7, after V lost 7 bases and J lost 7 bases. The CDR3 bases are TGTGCCACCAGGGGCTCAGACAGGGGTGGCTACACCTTC. Translation: CATRGSDRGGYTF.

This sequence joins TRBV19 and TRBJ1-5; 11 positions agree with TRBD1. The germline V gene encodes CDR1 LNHDA and CDR2 SQIVND (reference sequence). V shed 4 bases and J 6 bases; nucleotides not matched to a gene: 5. This CDR3 has 15 residues. CDR3 coding DNA: TGTGCCAGTAGTACCGGGACAGGGGGTTTTCAGCCCCAGCATTTT. Its translation: CASSTGTGGFQPQHF.

This chain uses TRBV7-2 with TRBJ2-1, with a weak D call TRBD1 (10 bases). V shed 5 bases and J shed 6 bases, with 29 bases lying between them. Germline lookup yields CDR1 SGHTA and CDR2 FQGNSA. This CDR3 has 19 residues. The CDR3 DNA sequence: TGTGCCAGCAGCCCAAGACAGGGGGCGCGGGCGGGGGGGCCCAATGAGCAGTTCTTC. Translation: CASSPRQGARAGGPNEQFF.

The chain links TRBV7-6 to TRBJ2-3; a possible D gene is TRBD2 (5 bases). CDR1 is SGHVS, CDR2 FNYEAQ, per germline. CDR3 size: 15 residues. V was pared by 5 bases and J by 0 bases, with 12 bases between. DNA for the CDR3: TGTGCCAGCAGCCCGCGGAGGACTAGCACAGATACGCAGTATTTT. It encodes CASSPRRTSTDTQYF.

The V gene is TRBV5-5, the J gene TRBJ2-7, with a possible D match to TRBD1 (5 bases). Trimming removed 1 base from V and 0 bases from J, with 11 bases in between. The CDR3 extends over 15 amino acids. Germline V gene lookup returns CDR1 SGHKS and CDR2 YYEKEE (reference sequence). The CDR3 DNA is TGTGCCAGCAGCTTGCGGAGACAGCCCTCCTACGAGCAGTACTTC. As protein: CASSLRRQPSYEQYF.

The chain couples TRBV9 to TRBJ2-7; D possibly corresponds to TRBD1 (6 bases). Per germline, CDR1 SGDLS and CDR2 YYNGEE. V was pared by 0 bases and J by 0 bases, with 13 bases between. The CDR3 length is 16 residues. The DNA of the CDR3 is TGTGCCAGCAGCGTAGGGGGGACACCCAGCTCCTACGAGCAGTACTTC. Amino acid sequence: CASSVGGTPSSYEQYF.

The chain recombines TRBV19 with TRBJ2-7, with 7 bases matching TRBD2. Trimming at V came to 5 bases and at J to 3 bases, leaving 10 bases not matched to a gene. The V gene's germline CDR1 is LNHDA and CDR2 SQIVND (reference sequence). CDR3 length: 15 residues. The CDR3, as DNA: TGTGCCAGTAGTTCCGGGTTAGCGGGCGGCTACGAGCAGTACTTC. Protein product: CASSSGLAGGYEQYF.

The chain is built from TRBV18 and TRBJ2-1; D possibly corresponds to TRBD2 (6 bases). This CDR3 comprises 16 residues. CDR1 and CDR2 (germline): KGHSH, LQKENI. V gave up 1 base and J gave up 0 bases, with 10 bases separating them. The CDR3 reads CASSPQEGSSYNEQFF. CDR3 nucleotides: TGTGCCAGCTCACCACAGGAGGGAAGCTCCTACAATGAGCAGTTCTTC.

The rearrangement uses TRBV6-5 and TRBJ1-6; TRBD1 matches 8 bases. Trimming at V came to 0 bases and at J to 14 bases, leaving 9 bases not matched to a gene. In germline, CDR1 is MNHEY, CDR2 SVGAGI. The length of the CDR3 is 15 residues. DNA of the CDR3: TGTGCCAGCAGTTACTCCGACAGGGGAATGGGGGCCCTCCACTTT. Translating it yields CASSYSDRGMGALHF.

This clone was counted between two and nine times. The chain employs TRBV4-1 and TRBJ2-7, with a weak D call TRBD1 (6 bases). V was trimmed by 4 bases and J by 3 bases, leaving 13 bases between them. The CDR3 covers 14 residues. Germline V CDR1 and CDR2: MGHRA, YSYEKL. The CDR3: CASSLDSTHYEQYF. The CDR3, as DNA: TGCGCCAGCAGCCTGGACAGTACTCACTACGAGCAGTACTTC.

This chain connects TRBV29-1 to TRBJ2-3; tentatively, D is TRBD1 (7 bases). Germline loops: CDR1 SQVTM, CDR2 ANQGSEA. The CDR3 sequence is 17 residues long. V was trimmed by 4 bases and J by 2 bases, leaving 22 bases between them. As DNA, the CDR3 is TGCAGCGTTGCAGCCCTTCGGAGGGACAGCTACACAGATACGCAGTATTTT. Its protein is CSVAALRRDSYTDTQYF.